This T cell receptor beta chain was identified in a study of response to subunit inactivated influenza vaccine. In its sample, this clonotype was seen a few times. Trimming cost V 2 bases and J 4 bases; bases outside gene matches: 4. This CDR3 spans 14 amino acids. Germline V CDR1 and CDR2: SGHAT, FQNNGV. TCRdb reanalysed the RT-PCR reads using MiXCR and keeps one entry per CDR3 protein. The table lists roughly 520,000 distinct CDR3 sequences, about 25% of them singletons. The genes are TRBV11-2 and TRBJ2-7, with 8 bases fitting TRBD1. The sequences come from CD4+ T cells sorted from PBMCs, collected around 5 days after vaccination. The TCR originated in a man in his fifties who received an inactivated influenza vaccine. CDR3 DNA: TGTGCCAGCAGCTTACAACACAGGGGGTACGAGCAGTACTTC. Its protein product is CASSLQHRGYEQYF.